Listed below are T cell receptor beta chains from one sample, sequenced in a study of tumor-infiltrating lymphocytes in primary liver carcinoma. MiXCR was run by TCRdb on the multiplex PCR reads, yielding one entry per CDR3 protein. The sample consists of about 70,000 distinct CDR3 sequences, nearly 70% of them appearing once. The sequenced sample consisted of liver tumor tissue from sampling region 4. These receptors were collected from a man aged 40-49 years with primary liver carcinoma and hepatitis B virus infection. The CDR3 runs from the conserved cysteine through the conserved F or W. D genes are given only for firm matches. Clone size, where shown, is once, few, many, or a class for clones that have expanded.

>TRBV6-4|TRBJ2-1|-|few
TGTGCCAGCAGTGAGGGCCTTACAGGATTGGGTGAGCAGTTCTTC
CASSEGLTGLGEQFF
>TRBV11-2|TRBJ1-4|-|-
TGTACCAGCAGCTTAGAGGTTGGGGACAAAACACTGTTTTTT
CTSSLEVGDKTLFF
>TRBV11-2|TRBJ2-7|-|medium-sized
TGTGCCAGCAGTATTTCAGGGATTAGCTCCTACGAGCAGTACTTC
CASSISGISSYEQYF
>TRBV19|TRBJ2-6|-|-
TGTGCCAGTAGTACGACAGTTACTGGGGCCAACGTCCTGACTTTC
CASSTTVTGANVLTF
>TRBV10-2|TRBJ2-5|-|once
TGCGCTAGCAGTGAAGGACTGACCATCCAAGAGACCCAGTACTTC
CASSEGLTIQETQYF
>TRBV6-5|TRBJ2-3|-|-
TGTGACAGCAGTTGGGACGGACGCTCAGATACGCAATATTTT
CDSSWDGRSDTQYF
>TRBV28|TRBJ1-2|TRBD1|-
TGTGCCAACAGTTCCACAGGGGGCGCGGACTATGGCTACACCTTC
CANSSTGGADYGYTF
>TRBV6-5|TRBJ2-5|TRBD2|-
TGTGTCAGCAGTCAAGCGGGATCTTGGGAGACTCAGTACTTC
CVSSQAGSWETQYF
>TRBV5-5|TRBJ2-7|-|many
TGTGCCAGCAGCTTGTCCCTCGGGAGCTCCTACGAGCAGTACTTC
CASSLSLGSSYEQYF
>TRBV4-1|TRBJ2-3|TRBD1|-
TGCGCCAGCAGCCAAGTTGGGACAGGGGTCACATATACGCAGTATTTT
CASSQVGTGVTYTQYF
>TRBV6-1|TRBJ1-2|-|-
TGTGCTAGCAGTGATACCCACACGGGGAGGGATGGCTACACCTTC
CASSDTHTGRDGYTF
>TRBV24-1|TRBJ1-6|TRBD1|few
TGTGCCACCAGTGCGATTACCGGGACAGCAGAACCCTCCTATAATTCACCCCTCCACTTT
CATSAITGTAEPSYNSPLHF
>TRBV12-3/TRBV12-4|TRBJ2-7|TRBD1|-
TGTGCCAGCAGTTTAAGAGCAGGGGGAGAGTCCGAGCAGTACTTC
CASSLRAGGESEQYF
>TRBV12-3/TRBV12-4|TRBJ2-7|TRBD2|-
TGCGCCAGCAGTAATAGCGGGAGATCCTGCGGGCAGTACTTC
CASSNSGRSCGQYF
>TRBV6-1|TRBJ2-3|TRBD2|-
TGTATCAGCAGTGAACCAGCTAGCGGGCCGTATAGCACAGATACACAGTATTTT
CISSEPASGPYSTDTQYF
>TRBV6-1|TRBJ1-6|-|once
TGTGCCAGCAGCGAAATGGTCTGCGAGAGGTCACCCCTCCACTTT
CASSEMVCERSPLHF
>TRBV11-2|TRBJ2-1|TRBD2|many
TGTGCCAGCAGCCGGGGGGGCGGGAGTCCCACAGAAGAGCAGTTCTTC
CASSRGGGSPTEEQFF
>TRBV29-1|TRBJ2-1|-|-
TGCAGCGTTGTTGAAGAGACAAGTGAGCAGTTCTTC
CSVVEETSEQFF
>TRBV12-3/TRBV12-4|TRBJ2-7|-|-
TGTGCCAACAGTGACCCCCCACGGCCCTACGAGCAGTACTTC
CANSDPPRPYEQYF
>TRBV11-2|TRBJ2-2|TRBD1|-
TGTGTCAGCAGCTTAGAACTGACAGGGATCATCGGGGAGATGTTTTTT
CVSSLELTGIIGEMFF
>TRBV28|TRBJ2-3|TRBD2|many
TGTGCCAGCAGTCAATGGGCGGGAGAGGCCCTGAGCACAGATACGCAGTATTTT
CASSQWAGEALSTDTQYF
>TRBV4-2|TRBJ2-3|-|-
TGTGCCAGCAGCCAAGATATAGCGGTAGGGCCCGATACGCAGTATTTT
CASSQDIAVGPDTQYF
>TRBV11-2|TRBJ2-7|TRBD1|-
TGTGCCAGCAGATCCCGCGGGACAGGGCCCACCTACGGGCAGTACTTC
CASRSRGTGPTYGQYF
>TRBV7-9|TRBJ2-7|TRBD2|-
TGTACCAGCAGCTTAGAAGGGACTAGCGGTAGCGAGCAGTACTTC
CTSSLEGTSGSEQYF
>TRBV12-3/TRBV12-4|TRBJ2-6|TRBD1|-
TGTGCAAGCAATTTAACGGGACAGACCTCTGGGGCCAACGTCCTGACTTTC
CASNLTGQTSGANVLTF
>TRBV11-3|TRBJ2-7|-|-
TGTGTCAGCAGCCTCCGACCGAGTCCTTGCTCCTACGAGCAGTACTTC
CVSSLRPSPCSYEQYF
>TRBV29-1|TRBJ2-1|-|-
TGCAGCGCGCATTCGAGGGGGGAAATGATCAATGAGCAGTTCTTC
CSAHSRGEMINEQFF
>TRBV5-5|TRBJ1-5|TRBD1|once
TGTGCCAGCAACTTGGCGGGACAGGGGCATCAGCTCCAGCATTTT
CASNLAGQGHQLQHF
>TRBV29-1|TRBJ2-7|-|-
TGCAGAGTTGGACAGAGGAATGTTTACAAGCAGTACTTC
CRVGQRNVYKQYF
>TRBV11-2|TRBJ2-5|-|-
TGTACCAGCAGCTTAGGGTCCTTGTCCGCGTTTCAAGAGACCCAGTACTTC
CTSSLGSLSAFQETQYF
>TRBV28|TRBJ2-7|-|once
TGTGCCAGCTGCCCATCAGGGACGCCCTACGAGCAGTACTTC
CASCPSGTPYEQYF
>TRBV5-4|TRBJ1-4|TRBD1|many
TGTGCCAGCAGCCGGGACAGGGGCGGTGAAAAACTGTTTTTT
CASSRDRGGEKLFF
>TRBV6-1|TRBJ2-7|-|-
TGTGCCAGCAGAAGGATAGGACAGAGAAGAAACGAGCAGTACTTC
CASRRIGQRRNEQYF
>TRBV4-2|TRBJ2-5|TRBD2|-
TGTATCAGCAGCCAAAGACTAGCGGGAGCGGGAGAGACCCAGTACTTC
CISSQRLAGAGETQYF
>TRBV11-2|TRBJ2-5|-|-
TGTGCCAGCAATCCCCGGTCAGCCCCAGGGGTGACCCAGTACTTC
CASNPRSAPGVTQYF
>TRBV5-1|TRBJ2-5|-|many
TGCGCCAGCAGCTTGGAGGAAATTCGGGGGAGCCAAGAGACCCAGTACTTC
CASSLEEIRGSQETQYF
>TRBV5-1|TRBJ1-2|-|-
TGCGCCAGCAGCTCTGAAGGCGGACCTATAGGCTACACCTTC
CASSSEGGPIGYTF
>TRBV11-2|TRBJ2-7|-|-
TGTACCAGCAGCTTAGGAGCCAGGGGCTACGAGCAGTACTTC
CTSSLGARGYEQYF
>TRBV29-1|TRBJ2-1|-|-
TGCAGCGTTGAAGACTCACGGCCCCCTTACAATGAGCAGTTCTTC
CSVEDSRPPYNEQFF
>TRBV11-3|TRBJ2-2|-|few
TGTGCCAGCAGCTTAGGGGCAGAGACGAATACCGGGGAGCTGTTTTTT
CASSLGAETNTGELFF
>TRBV11-2|TRBJ2-2|-|-
TGTGCCATTAGCACAAGCACCGGGGAGCTGTTTTTT
CAISTSTGELFF
>TRBV11-2|TRBJ1-2|-|-
TGTCCCAGCGGCTTACTCCCAGACGGCGACTATGGCTACATCTTC
CPSGLLPDGDYGYIF
>TRBV2|TRBJ2-3|TRBD1|few
TGTGCCAGCAGTAGGGACAGGCGAGGGGATACGCAGTATTTT
CASSRDRRGDTQYF
>TRBV6-5|TRBJ1-3|-|-
TGTGCCAGCATAGACGACGGTTACTCAGGAAACACCATATATTTT
CASIDDGYSGNTIYF
>TRBV29-1|TRBJ1-2|TRBD1|-
TGCAGCGTTGCCCTGACAGGGGGCACAACCGCTCACTATGGCCACACCTTC
CSVALTGGTTAHYGHTF
>TRBV7-8|TRBJ2-5|TRBD2|-
TGTGCCAGCAGCTCCGGGACTACGAATCACGAGACCCAGTACTTT
CASSSGTTNHETQYF
>TRBV10-3|TRBJ2-3|TRBD2|-
TGTGCCATCAGTGAGTCCCAGGGACTAGCGGGGGGTATAGATACGCAGTATTTT
CAISESQGLAGGIDTQYF
>TRBV4-2|TRBJ2-1|-|-
TGTGCCAGCAGCCCCGTCGGAGAGGGCAATGAGCAGTTCTTC
CASSPVGEGNEQFF
>TRBV7-2|TRBJ2-7|TRBD2|few
TGTGCCAGCAGCGTGGGACTAGCGGGATCCTACGAGCAGTACTTC
CASSVGLAGSYEQYF
>TRBV10-3|TRBJ2-7|-|-
TGTCCCATCAGTGGACGGGGGCCCTACGAGCAGTACTTC
CPISGRGPYEQYF
>TRBV4-2|TRBJ2-7|-|-
TGTGCCAGCAGCCAAGTTCTCGGGAATACCTACGAGCAGTACTTC
CASSQVLGNTYEQYF
>TRBV19|TRBJ1-2|-|few
TGTGCCAGTAGTATGGGGGGATATGGCTACACCTTC
CASSMGGYGYTF
>TRBV5-6|TRBJ1-6|-|-
TGTGCCGGCAGCCAACAAGACACCCTCCACTTT
CAGSQQDTLHF
>TRBV29-1|TRBJ2-5|-|many
TGCAGCGTGGGGGACCGAGAAGAGACCCAGTACTTC
CSVGDREETQYF
>TRBV4-2|TRBJ2-7|TRBD2|once
TGTGCTACTACCGGACTAGCGGGAGCTTATAAGTCCTACGAGCAGTACTTC
CATTGLAGAYKSYEQYF
>TRBV20-1|TRBJ2-1|-|-
TGCAGTGCTAGGGACAATGAGCAGTTCTTC
CSARDNEQFF
>TRBV10-2|TRBJ2-1|-|many
TGCGCCAGCAGTGATTATGCGGCGGGCAGGGGCTATGAGCAGTTCTTC
CASSDYAAGRGYEQFF
>TRBV10-3|TRBJ1-5|-|-
TGTGCCATTCCCGACTGGAATAGTAATCAGCCCCAGGATTTT
CAIPDWNSNQPQDF